This entry lists 30 T cell receptor beta chains sequenced from one sample in a study of blood T cell repertoires in COVID-19. Here immunoSEQ multiplex PCR was the method, and the copy in TCRdb shows in-frame clones only, minus some. Seen here are 250,000 or so clones, 70% to 90% observed once, and the top ten hold 6.2%. Material for sequencing was peripheral blood. The receptors derive from a man aged 60 to 69 with acute or convalescent COVID-19.

This chain links TRBV12-3 or TRBV12-4 with TRBJ1-1; 8 bases line up with TRBD1. This CDR3 spans 11 amino acids. After removal of 4 bases from V and 11 bases from J, the junction contained 3 bases not matched to a gene. Here the CDR3 DNA reads TGTGCCAGCAGTTATGACAGGGGCGCTTTCTTT. Its translation is CASSYDRGAFF.

In its sample, this clone was seen once. The CDR3 sequence: CASKRLAGDPGELFF. CDR3 sequence (DNA): TGTGCCAGCAAGAGACTAGCGGGAGACCCCGGGGAGCTGTTTTTT. The V and J genes are TRBV2 and TRBJ2-2, with 12 positions matching TRBD2. This CDR3 has 15 amino acids. V gave up 7 bases and J gave up 6 bases; unmatched junction bases: 6. The germline CDR1 and CDR2 sequences are SNHLY and FYNNEI.

The chain has TRBV10-1 and TRBJ2-1, with 13 bases aligning to TRBD2. The V and J ends lost 3 bases and 8 bases, in that order; junction bases with no gene match: 7. This CDR3 region has 16 residues. The V gene's germline CDR1 is WNHNN and CDR2 SYGVQD (reference sequence). The CDR3 here is CASSDPGLAGVDEQFF. The CDR3 bases are TGCGCCAGCAGTGACCCCGGACTAGCGGGAGTTGATGAGCAGTTCTTC.

This chain uses TRBV28 with TRBJ2-1; TRBD2 is a possible D gene (6 bases). The CDR3 length is 15 residues. The germline CDR1 and CDR2 sequences are MDHEN and SYDVKM. V dropped 1 base and J dropped 8 bases, with 15 bases sitting between them. The chain's CDR3 is CASSLSTRSSHEQFF. CDR3 bases: TGTGCCAGCAGTTTATCGACTAGATCGTCCCATGAGCAGTTCTTC.

The J gene is TRBJ1-2, the V gene TRBV27; D is unresolved. V was shortened by 7 bases and J by 0 bases, with 9 bases between the two germline ends. The V gene's germline CDR1 is MNHEY and CDR2 SMNVEV (reference sequence). The CDR3 spans 13 residues. CDR3: CASKPRANYGYTF. Here the CDR3 DNA reads TGTGCCAGCAAACCGCGAGCTAACTATGGCTACACCTTC.

This sequence joins TRBV7-2 and TRBJ2-1; D may be TRBD2 (5 bases). The germline V gene has CDR1 SGHTA and CDR2 FQGNSA. Trimming took off 5 bases at V and 6 bases at J, with 26 bases between the two ends. This CDR3 has 18 residues. The CDR3 region is CASSHRANDYGVGNEQFF. CDR3 nucleotide sequence: TGTGCCAGCAGCCATAGAGCCAACGACTATGGGGTGGGCAATGAGCAGTTCTTC. Supplemented by reference TRBV7-2 and TRBJ2-1, the full variable domain reads GAGVSQSPSNKVTEKGKDVELRCDPISGHTALYWYRQSLGQGLEFLIYFQGNSAPDKSGLPSDRFSAERTGGSVSTLTIQRTQQEDSAVYLCASSHRANDYGVGNEQFFGPGTRLTVL.

The J gene is TRBJ1-2, the V gene TRBV4-2; the D is unclear. Trimming took off 1 base at V and 1 base at J, with 7 bases between the two ends. The length of the CDR3 is 14 residues. CDR1 LGHNA and CDR2 YNFKEQ come from the germline V gene. CDR3 in DNA: TGTGCCAGCAGCCAAGCGCAGGATAACTATGGCTACACCTTC. Translation gives CASSQAQDNYGYTF.

This chain joins TRBV19 and TRBJ1-1, with a tentative D call TRBD1 (6 bases). V shed 6 bases and J shed 0 bases, with 11 bases lying between them. Per the germline V gene, CDR1 is LNHDA and CDR2 is SQIVND (reference sequence). This CDR3 spans 14 amino acids. CDR3 coding DNA: TGTGCCAGTAGGCAGGGGCTCATGAACACTGAAGCTTTCTTT. This sequence encodes CASRQGLMNTEAFF.

J is TRBJ2-7 and V is TRBV7-2, with TRBD1 matching 10 bases. After removal of 5 bases from V and 6 bases from J, the junction contained 10 bases not matched to a gene. The CDR3 is 15 residues long. Germline V gives CDR1 SGHTA, CDR2 FQGNSA. CDR3: CASSKPGTGAIEQYF. DNA of the CDR3: TGTGCCAGCAGCAAACCCGGGACAGGGGCTATCGAGCAGTACTTC.

This chain joins TRBV7-9 and TRBJ2-3; 10 bases align to TRBD1. There are 15 residues in the CDR3. Losses at the gene ends were 5 bases for V and 4 bases for J; bases not matched to a gene: 6. Per germline, CDR1 SEHNR and CDR2 FQNEAQ (reference sequence). DNA of the CDR3: TGTGCCAGCAGCGCCGGGACAGGGGTCCCAGATACGCAGTATTTT. Its protein is CASSAGTGVPDTQYF.

The J gene is TRBJ2-1, the V gene TRBV3-1 (or the pseudogene TRBV3-2); 7 nucleotides agree with TRBD2. This CDR3 has 15 amino acids. From germline, CDR1 is LGHDT and CDR2 YNNKEL (reference sequence). The J segment lost 7 bases and the V segment lost 6 bases, leaving 12 bases of the junction unmatched. The CDR3 here is CASRPTLAATNEQFF. CDR3 sequence (DNA): TGTGCCAGCAGGCCAACCCTAGCGGCGACTAATGAGCAGTTCTTC.

The CDR3 DNA sequence: TGCGCCAGCAGCGGTCTAGCGGGAGCAGGAGATACGCAGTATTTT. Amino acid sequence: CASSGLAGAGDTQYF. This chain uses TRBV5-1 with TRBJ2-3; 10 nucleotides match TRBD2. From germline, CDR1 is SGHRS and CDR2 YFSETQ. The CDR3 sequence is 15 residues long. V lost 4 bases and J lost 5; bases outside the gene matches: 7.

This chain links TRBV10-3 with TRBJ1-1; D may be TRBD1 (6 bases). Germline CDR1 reads ENHRY; CDR2 reads SYGVKD. The CDR3 contains 16 residues. The ends were cut back, 7 bases at V and 5 bases at J, with 23 bases in the middle. The CDR3: CAINPDRTIERTEAFF. In DNA, the CDR3 is TGTGCCATCAACCCCGACAGGACGATTGAACGTACTGAAGCTTTCTTT.

The CDR3 coding sequence is TGTGCCAGCAAAACAGGGGGTACGTCGAATGAGCAGTTCTTC. As protein: CASKTGGTSNEQFF. The chain links TRBV6-4 to TRBJ2-1, with 8 bases fitting TRBD1. The CDR3 spans 14 residues. J was trimmed by 7 bases and V by 7 bases; bases with no gene match: 9. Looked up from germline, CDR1 is MRHNA and CDR2 is SNTAGT.

The chain has TRBV2 and TRBJ2-7; TRBD2 aligns across 9 bases. The germline CDR1 and CDR2 sequences are SNHLY and FYNNEI. This CDR3 is 15 amino acids long. Trimming took 7 bases from V and 1 from J; bases not matched to a gene: 8. CDR3 sequence: CASNERTSASYEQYF. For the CDR3, the DNA is TGTGCCAGCAACGAAAGGACTAGCGCTTCCTACGAGCAGTACTTC.

CDR3 residues: CASKKDRDNSPLHF. The CDR3 DNA reads TGTGCCAGCAAAAAAGACAGGGACAATTCACCCCTCCACTTT. The chain uses TRBV28 and TRBJ1-6, with 7 bases matching TRBD1. This CDR3 is built from 14 residues. J was trimmed by 7 bases and V by 7 bases; bases with no gene match: 7. Germline V gene lookup returns CDR1 MDHEN and CDR2 SYDVKM.

The V call is TRBV5-8, the J call TRBJ1-3; D perhaps matches TRBD1 (5 bases). V dropped 5 bases and J dropped 4 bases, with 7 bases sitting between them. The CDR3 consists of 12 residues. Germline V gene lookup returns CDR1 SGHTS and CDR2 YDEGEE. The CDR3 DNA sequence: TGTGCCAGCAGACGACAGGGAAACACCATATATTTT. This codes for CASRRQGNTIYF.

This clone was seen once. The genes are TRBV3-1 (or the pseudogene TRBV3-2) and TRBJ2-2; 9 bases map to TRBD1. The CDR3 sequence is 18 residues long. Germline CDR1 and CDR2: LGHDT and YNNKEL (reference sequence). V was pared by 2 bases and J by 4 bases, with 11 bases of the junction left unmatched. DNA for the CDR3: TGTGCCAGCAGCCAAAGGCCCTACAGGGGGCGCGGCACCGGGGAGCTGTTTTTT. It codes for CASSQRPYRGRGTGELFF.

The chain joins TRBV6-2 or TRBV6-3 to TRBJ2-3; D unresolved. Germline CDR1 and CDR2: MNHEY and SVGEGT. V lost 6 bases and J 5 bases, leaving 15 bases between the germline ends. The CDR3 totals 14 residues. CDR3: CASSLSPRVDTQYF. In DNA form, the CDR3 reads TGTGCCAGCAGCCTATCCCCCCGGGTAGATACGCAGTATTTT.

The CDR3 here is CATSDSTRDTQYF. The DNA of the CDR3 is TGTGCCACCAGTGATTCTACTCGGGATACGCAGTATTTT. The chain joins TRBV24-1 to TRBJ2-3; D uncertain. Germline V lookup: CDR1 KGHDR, CDR2 SFDVKD. This CDR3 is 13 amino acids long. V was clipped by 2 bases and J by 6 bases, with 8 bases between them.

The V and J genes are TRBV11-3 and TRBJ2-3; 8 positions match TRBD2. Trimming cost V 3 bases and J 3 bases; bases outside gene matches: 11. Looked up from germline, CDR1 is SGHNT and CDR2 is YENEEA. The CDR3 has 17 residues. CDR3 region: CASSFPGSGKGTDTQYF. For the CDR3, the DNA is TGTGCCAGCAGCTTCCCGGGTAGCGGGAAGGGTACAGATACGCAGTATTTT.

This chain joins TRBV4-3 and TRBJ2-2, with 14 bases aligning to TRBD2. V lost 3 bases and J lost 6; bases outside the gene matches: 12. The CDR3 runs to 19 residues. CDR1 is LGHNA, CDR2 YSLEER, per germline. The CDR3 bases are TGCGCCAGCAGCCACCCCGGGACTAGCGGGAGATCGGTGTCCGGGGAGCTGTTTTTT. This gives the protein CASSHPGTSGRSVSGELFF.

The count of this clone is one. This chain connects TRBV4-1 to TRBJ2-3; TRBD2 aligns across 16 bases. This CDR3 has 18 residues. Per germline, CDR1 MGHRA and CDR2 YSYEKL. After removal of 3 bases from V and 2 bases from J, the junction contained 5 bases not matched to a gene. CDR3: CASSHTGTSGRVTDTQYF. DNA for the CDR3: TGCGCCAGCAGCCACACCGGGACTAGCGGGAGGGTCACAGATACGCAGTATTTT.

This chain uses TRBV6-2 or TRBV6-3 with TRBJ2-5, with 7 positions matching TRBD2. The V segment lost 6 bases and the J segment 4 bases; nucleotides outside the gene matches: 11. The CDR3 is 15 amino acids. Germline CDR1 is MNHEY and CDR2 is SVGEGT. Here the CDR3 reads CASSRRRGGGETQYF. CDR3 nucleotides: TGTGCCAGCAGCCGGCGGCGGGGCGGGGGAGAGACCCAGTACTTC.

This chain links TRBV5-4 with TRBJ1-6, with 8 bases matching TRBD1. The germline V gene encodes CDR1 SGHNT and CDR2 YYREEE (reference sequence). Germline trimming cut 4 bases from V and 10 bases from J; bases unmatched to any gene: 10. This CDR3 is 15 amino acids long. The DNA of the CDR3 is TGTGCCAGCAGCCTCCGGACAGGGTGGGGATCACCCCTCCACTTT. Translated: CASSLRTGWGSPLHF.

The V call is TRBV24-1, the J call TRBJ1-4, with 8 positions matching TRBD1. From germline, CDR1 is KGHDR and CDR2 SFDVKD. J gave up 8 bases and V 4 bases, and 8 bases lay outside the gene matches. The CDR3 loop spans 15 amino acids. The CDR3 protein is CATSDPTGAGEKLFF. The DNA for the CDR3 is TGTGCCACCAGTGACCCGACAGGGGCCGGAGAAAAACTGTTTTTT.

The rearrangement uses TRBV19 and TRBJ1-4, with 10 bases fitting TRBD1. The CDR3 totals 15 residues. The ends lost 7 bases at V and 6 bases at J; junction bases unmatched: 8. The germline V gene has CDR1 LNHDA and CDR2 SQIVND (reference sequence). In DNA, the CDR3 is TGTGCCAGTATCCGCCCCGGGACAGGGGATGAAAAACTGTTTTTT. The encoded protein is CASIRPGTGDEKLFF.

Only a few counts were recorded for this clone. The chain has TRBV4-1 and TRBJ1-1; 7 bases agree with TRBD1. Germline V lookup: CDR1 MGHRA, CDR2 YSYEKL. The junction had 3 bases not matched to a gene; V was cut back by 3 bases and J by 8 bases. The CDR3 contains 12 residues. The CDR3 DNA is TGCGCCAGCAGCCACACAGGGGAAGAAGCTTTCTTT. It encodes CASSHTGEEAFF.

The chain has TRBV4-2 and TRBJ1-1; D is uncertain. V was shortened by 4 bases and J by 3 bases, with 9 bases between the two germline ends. The CDR3 is made up of 13 amino acids. Germline assignment: CDR1 LGHNA and CDR2 YNFKEQ. The DNA of the CDR3 is TGTGCCAGCAGCCCCGTTTCGGACACTGAAGCTTTCTTT. Protein: CASSPVSDTEAFF.

The J gene is TRBJ2-5, the V gene TRBV12-3 or TRBV12-4; no definite D call. The germline V and J ends were trimmed by 0 bases and 5 bases, with 4 bases remaining between them. The CDR3 spans 12 residues. The CDR3 protein is CASSLAPETQYF. The DNA for the CDR3 is TGTGCCAGCAGTTTAGCCCCGGAGACCCAGTACTTC.